These 18 T cell receptor beta chains share one sample of origin, sequenced in a study of T cells in Graves' hyperthyroidism and ophthalmopathy. RNA transcripts yielded amplified TCR beta CDR3 regions. The HTBI primer set was used in a first-round RT-PCR of the TCR CDR3. TCRdb redid the calling of the multiplex PCR reads with MiXCR, one entry per CDR3 protein. Of fewer than 600,000 distinct CDR3 sequences listed, about 15% were seen once; the top ten hold 15% to 20%. Sample: blood. The receptors come from a woman between 18 and 29 years old with Graves' hyperthyroidism.

The sample holds many counts of this clonotype. The J gene is TRBJ2-3, the V gene TRBV20-1, with D uncertain. V was cut by 4 bases and J by 0 bases, with 8 bases left in between. CDR1 and CDR2 from the germline V gene are DFQATT and SNEGSKA (reference sequence). This CDR3 is built from 13 residues. CDR3 DNA: TGCAGTGCTACGCTCGAAAGCACAGATACGCAGTATTTT. Protein: CSATLESTDTQYF.

The chain joins TRBV4-1 to TRBJ2-5; D is undetermined. Trimming removed 0 bases from V and 1 base from J, with 12 bases in between. Per germline, CDR1 MGHRA and CDR2 YSYEKL. This CDR3 comprises 16 residues. The CDR3 loop reads CASSQDGVGIQETQYF. CDR3 bases: TGCGCCAGCAGCCAAGATGGGGTAGGGATCCAAGAGACCCAGTACTTC.

This clonotype was seen a handful of times. The chain recombines TRBV2 with TRBJ1-5, with D tentatively TRBD1 (5 bases). The CDR3 is made up of 14 amino acids. Germline V gene lookup returns CDR1 SNHLY and CDR2 FYNNEI. Trimming shortened V by 5 bases and J by 5 bases, and 13 bases separated the two germline ends. The CDR3 nucleotides read TGTGCCAGCAGTTCCCGACAGTTTCATCAGCCCCAGCATTTT. This codes for CASSSRQFHQPQHF.

This clonotype appeared many times. J is TRBJ2-4 and V is TRBV6-1; TRBD2 agrees at 7 bases. V lost 7 bases to trimming and J lost 5 bases; unmatched junction nucleotides: 5. This CDR3 is 13 amino acids long. Germline V gene lookup returns CDR1 MNHNS and CDR2 SASEGT. CDR3 DNA sequence: TGTGCCAGCACCGTAGGACTAGAAAACATTCAGTACTTC. It yields the protein CASTVGLENIQYF.

The chain uses TRBV7-9 and TRBJ2-1; 16 bases map to TRBD2. The trim removed 5 bases at V and 10 bases at J, leaving 14 bases unmatched. The CDR3 spans 18 residues. Per the germline V gene, CDR1 is SEHNR and CDR2 is FQNEAQ (reference sequence). DNA of the CDR3: TGTGCCAGCAGCACCCCTGCCGGGACTAGCGGGAGGGCAGCCGAGCAGTTCTTC. Its protein is CASSTPAGTSGRAAEQFF.

This clonotype was recorded a few times. The chain employs TRBV12-3 or TRBV12-4 and TRBJ1-2; 10 positions agree with TRBD1. After removal of 2 bases from V and 4 bases from J, the junction contained 4 bases not matched to a gene. The CDR3 has 15 residues. The DNA of the CDR3 is TGTGCCAGCAGTTTATGGGACAGGGGACTCTATGGCTACACCTTC. It encodes CASSLWDRGLYGYTF.

This chain connects TRBV12-3 or TRBV12-4 to TRBJ2-3; the D gene is possibly TRBD2 (6 bases). CDR3 length: 14 amino acids. V was clipped by 4 bases and J by 2 bases, with 10 bases between them. CDR3 sequence reads: CASSSGDDTDTQYF. The CDR3 DNA reads TGTGCCAGCAGTTCGGGAGACGACACAGATACGCAGTATTTT.

There are a few counts of this clonotype. V is TRBV30 and J is TRBJ2-7; D might be TRBD1 (6 bases). The CDR3 has 14 amino acids. CDR1 is GTSNPN, CDR2 SVGIG, per germline (reference sequence). V was pared by 4 bases and J by 7 bases, with 20 bases between. As DNA, the CDR3 is TGTGCCTGGAATCTAGACAGGTCTTATGGTGAGCAGTACTTC. It translates to CAWNLDRSYGEQYF.

This rearrangement joins TRBV11-3 to TRBJ2-1, with TRBD2 matching over 9 bases. The V gene's germline CDR1 is SGHNT and CDR2 YENEEA. This CDR3 is 15 amino acids long. Trimming took 4 bases from V and 1 from J; bases not matched to a gene: 2. The CDR3 sequence: CASSWTSESYNEQFF. Written as DNA, the CDR3 is TGTGCCAGCAGCTGGACTAGCGAGTCCTACAATGAGCAGTTCTTC.

This clonotype came up many times. V is TRBV11-2 and J is TRBJ2-7; 7 bases map to TRBD1. Germline trimming cut 3 bases from V and 2 bases from J; bases unmatched to any gene: 4. The germline V gene encodes CDR1 SGHAT and CDR2 FQNNGV. The length of the CDR3 is 14 residues. CDR3 in amino acids: CASSFGGQAYEQYF. The CDR3 region has the DNA TGTGCCAGCAGCTTCGGCGGACAGGCCTACGAGCAGTACTTC.

The table lists this clonotype with a few counts. J is TRBJ2-1 and V is TRBV19; D gene unclear. The V gene's germline CDR1 is LNHDA and CDR2 SQIVND (reference sequence). This CDR3 is built from 15 residues. The ends were cut back, 4 bases at V and 7 bases at J, with 17 bases in the middle. Here the CDR3 reads CASSTDGWVGNEQFF. CDR3 nucleotides: TGTGCCAGTAGTACGGACGGATGGGTAGGGAATGAGCAGTTCTTC.

V usage is TRBV29-1 and J usage is TRBJ2-1; D may match TRBD1 or TRBD2 (5 bases each). Germline CDR1 reads SQVTM; CDR2 reads ANQGSEA. V was clipped by 1 base and J by 0 bases, with 7 bases between them. CDR3 length: 14 amino acids. Written as DNA, the CDR3 is TGCAGCGTTGAAGGGGGGAGCTCCTACAATGAGCAGTTCTTC. It codes for CSVEGGSSYNEQFF.

V usage is TRBV5-1 and J usage is TRBJ2-1, with D uncertain. Germline CDR1 SGHRS, CDR2 YFSETQ. This CDR3 has 15 residues. V was shortened by 1 base and J by 5 bases, with 13 bases between the two germline ends. CDR3 coding DNA: TGCGCCAGCAGCTTGCAGGCGTTAAACCACAATGAGCAGTTCTTC. Its translation is CASSLQALNHNEQFF. Looking up the rest from reference TRBV5-1 and TRBJ2-1 gives the full variable domain: KAGVTQTPRYLIKTRGQQVTLSCSPISGHRSVSWYQQTPGQGLQFLFEYFSETQRNKGNFPGRFSGRQFSNSRSEMNVSTLELGDSALYLCASSLQALNHNEQFFGPGTRLTVL.

This clonotype was counted ten times or more. The J gene is TRBJ2-5, the V gene TRBV5-1, with 14 bases that match TRBD2. Germline CDR1 SGHRS, CDR2 YFSETQ. The CDR3 is made up of 17 amino acids. The trim removed 0 bases at V and 2 bases at J, leaving 3 bases unmatched. In DNA form, the CDR3 reads TGCGCCAGCAGCTTGGCCGGACTAGCGGGAGGTCAAGAGACCCAGTACTTC. Amino acid sequence: CASSLAGLAGGQETQYF.

Many counts were recorded for this clonotype. J is TRBJ2-7 and V is TRBV30; 9 bases map to TRBD1. Germline V gives CDR1 GTSNPN, CDR2 SVGIG (reference sequence). The CDR3 totals 11 residues. V shed 7 bases and J 4 bases; nucleotides not matched to a gene: 2. The CDR3 DNA is TGTGCCTCGGGACAGGGTTACGAGCAGTACTTC. This translates into CASGQGYEQYF.

This clonotype was seen ten or more times. The chain combines TRBV5-1 with TRBJ2-7, with D possibly TRBD2 on 5 matching bases. Trimming took 4 bases from V and 0 from J, leaving 8 bases between them. CDR3 length: 13 residues. Germline V gene sequence: CDR1 SGHRS, CDR2 YFSETQ. The CDR3 region is CASSTEGSYEQYF. The CDR3 DNA follows: TGCGCCAGCAGCACCGAGGGCTCCTACGAGCAGTACTTC.

This clonotype was counted between two and nine times. The V and J genes are TRBV30 and TRBJ1-1; D gene uncertain. Germline V gene lookup returns CDR1 GTSNPN and CDR2 SVGIG (reference sequence). Trimming left V 4 bases short and J 5 bases short, with 14 bases between. The CDR3 spans 13 residues. The CDR3 DNA is TGTGCCTGGATAAGGCGGGCGCCGACTGAAGCTTTCTTT. Translated, it gives CAWIRRAPTEAFF.

This clonotype was recorded many times. The rearrangement uses TRBV11-2 and TRBJ2-3; no firm D call. This CDR3 is built from 13 residues. V shed 0 bases and J shed 6 bases, with 7 bases lying between them. Germline V lookup: CDR1 SGHAT, CDR2 FQNNGV. The DNA for the CDR3 is TGTGCCAGCAGCTTAGATCCCGAGGATACGCAGTATTTT. Its protein is CASSLDPEDTQYF.